A single sample gave rise to the 27 T cell receptor beta chains below, sequenced in a study of cytomegalovirus exposure and HLA in healthy donors. The PCR used 60 Vbeta and 13 Jbeta primers. Clones were sequenced by immunoSEQ multiplex PCR, and TCRdb holds only the in-frame ones, with some missing. The table records over 150,000 clones, 65% to 85% of them present only once. Sequencing input: PBMCs. These receptors were obtained from a woman aged 30 to 39 in good health and CMV-seropositive.

The rearrangement uses TRBV5-6 and TRBJ2-2, with 12 bases aligning to TRBD2. CDR3 length equals 15 residues. Germline values: CDR1 SGHDT, CDR2 YYEEEE. V shed 3 bases, J shed 10 bases, and the junction held 7 bases outside the gene matches. The CDR3 protein is CASSSGLAGGLELFF. The CDR3 nucleotides are TGTGCCAGCAGCTCGGGTCTAGCGGGGGGGCTGGAGCTGTTTTTT.

The chain combines TRBV11-1 with TRBJ1-1, with 10 bases that match TRBD1. The CDR3 runs 15 residues. From germline, CDR1 is SGHAT and CDR2 FQDESV (reference sequence). The trim removed 8 bases at V and 7 bases at J, leaving 13 bases unmatched. The CDR3 sequence: CASGNPGWTGGEAFF. The CDR3 DNA reads TGTGCCAGCGGAAACCCAGGTTGGACAGGGGGTGAAGCTTTCTTT.

The genes are TRBV10-3 and TRBJ1-5; TRBD1 is a possible D gene (6 bases). Trimming took off 6 bases at V and 5 bases at J, with 14 bases between the two ends. The CDR3 loop spans 14 amino acids. The germline CDR1 and CDR2 sequences are ENHRY and SYGVKD. The CDR3 sequence is CAIRQSGAHQPQHF. For the CDR3, the DNA is TGTGCCATCAGGCAATCAGGGGCTCATCAGCCCCAGCATTTT.

J is TRBJ2-1 and V is TRBV4-2, with D possibly matching TRBD2 (6 bases). The CDR3 runs to 16 residues. Trimming stripped 1 base from V and 3 bases from J, with 13 bases between. Germline CDR1 is LGHNA and CDR2 is YNFKEQ. CDR3 in amino acids: CASSQGSLGGYNEQFF. The CDR3 DNA reads TGTGCCAGCAGCCAAGGCAGCCTCGGGGGCTACAATGAGCAGTTCTTC.

V gene TRBV7-9 combines with J gene TRBJ1-1, with 7 bases lining up with TRBD1. The CDR3 runs 15 residues. Germline CDR1 SEHNR, CDR2 FQNEAQ (reference sequence). V was pared by 2 bases and J by 4 bases, with 7 bases of the junction left unmatched. CDR3 residues: CASSLRGGDGTEAFF. CDR3 bases: TGTGCCAGCAGCTTAAGAGGGGGCGATGGCACTGAAGCTTTCTTT.

The rearrangement joins TRBV5-1 to TRBJ1-6; TRBD1 agrees at 12 bases. V shed 4 bases, J shed 6 bases, and the junction held 2 bases outside the gene matches. This CDR3 has 15 amino acids. Per germline, CDR1 SGHRS and CDR2 YFSETQ. CDR3: CASSGTGGRNSPLHF. As DNA, the CDR3 is TGCGCCAGCAGCGGGACAGGGGGCCGTAATTCACCCCTCCACTTT.

The chain employs TRBV2 and TRBJ1-1, with D uncertain. There are 12 residues in the CDR3. V lost 9 bases and J lost 3, with 11 bases in between. From germline, CDR1 is SNHLY and CDR2 FYNNEI. DNA for the CDR3: TGTGCCAGTGGGCGATGGGACACTGAAGCTTTCTTT. This sequence encodes CASGRWDTEAFF.

This clone was seen only once. The chain couples TRBV18 to TRBJ2-7, with D possibly matching TRBD1 (5 bases). In germline, CDR1 is KGHSH, CDR2 LQKENI. CDR3 length: 13 residues. V was clipped by 6 bases and J by 3 bases, with 12 bases between them. DNA for the CDR3: TGTGCCAGCTCTACAAACCAGGGCTACGAGCAGTACTTC. It translates to CASSTNQGYEQYF.

The chain employs TRBV28 and TRBJ1-1; D is undetermined. Per germline, CDR1 MDHEN and CDR2 SYDVKM. The CDR3 has 12 residues. The V end was cut by 6 bases, the J end by 3 bases, with 8 bases between. The CDR3 reads CASSLYDTEAFF. In DNA, the CDR3 is TGTGCCAGCAGCCTCTACGACACTGAAGCTTTCTTT.

This chain links TRBV18 with TRBJ2-5; the D gene is possibly TRBD2 (6 bases). Trimming removed 3 bases at V and 5 bases at J, with 13 bases between. Germline V lookup: CDR1 KGHSH, CDR2 LQKENI. The CDR3 is 14 amino acids. The CDR3, as DNA: TGTGCCAGCTCACCCCCGAGCGGGTGGGAGACCCAGTACTTC. Protein sequence: CASSPPSGWETQYF.

V is TRBV7-6 and J is TRBJ2-2; 7 nucleotides line up with TRBD2. The V segment lost 4 bases and the J segment 2 bases; nucleotides outside the gene matches: 1. This CDR3 has 14 residues. Germline V gene data show CDR1 as SGHVS and CDR2 as FNYEAQ. CDR3 protein: CASSWDYNTGELFF. The CDR3 region has the DNA TGTGCCAGCAGCTGGGACTACAACACCGGGGAGCTGTTTTTT.

The rearrangement uses TRBV10-3 and TRBJ1-4; TRBD1 agrees at 8 bases. Germline values: CDR1 ENHRY, CDR2 SYGVKD. Trimming cost V 3 bases and J 10 bases; bases outside gene matches: 10. The CDR3 consists of 15 residues. The CDR3 here is CAISEDRGRQGKLFF. CDR3 nucleotides: TGTGCCATCAGTGAAGACAGGGGCCGGCAAGGAAAACTGTTTTTT.

This clone was recorded once. The chain uses TRBV7-2 and TRBJ1-5; D is uncertain. Per germline, CDR1 SGHTA and CDR2 FQGNSA. This CDR3 spans 14 amino acids. Trimming cost V 5 bases and J 6 bases, with 14 bases left between them. The chain's CDR3 is CASSVGPEGQPQHF. The CDR3 coding sequence is TGTGCCAGCAGCGTTGGCCCAGAGGGTCAGCCCCAGCATTTT.

The chain joins TRBV5-4 to TRBJ1-1; 10 nucleotides match TRBD1. This CDR3 is built from 15 residues. The ends lost 2 bases at V and 2 bases at J; junction bases unmatched: 3. The germline gives CDR1 SGHNT, CDR2 YYREEE (reference sequence). The CDR3 DNA reads as TGTGCCAGCAGCTTTGGGGACAGGGGAAACACTGAAGCTTTCTTT. Its protein is CASSFGDRGNTEAFF. Based on the CDR3 plus reference TRBV5-4 and TRBJ1-1, the full variable domain is ETGVTQSPTHLIKTRGQQVTLRCSSQSGHNTVSWYQQALGQGPQFIFQYYREEENGRGNFPPRFSGLQFPNYSSELNVNALELDDSALYLCASSFGDRGNTEAFFGQGTRLTVV.

This chain uses TRBV10-3 with TRBJ2-5; 9 positions match TRBD1. V trimming: 3 bases; J trimming: 5 bases; junction bases outside the gene matches: 1. This CDR3 is built from 13 residues. Germline CDR1 is ENHRY and CDR2 is SYGVKD. CDR3: CAISEDRGETQYF. The CDR3 DNA follows: TGTGCCATCAGTGAAGACAGGGGGGAGACCCAGTACTTC.

The rearrangement uses TRBV7-2 and TRBJ2-1, with 13 bases that match TRBD2. CDR1 and CDR2 (germline): SGHTA, FQGNSA. The CDR3 extends over 15 amino acids. V trimming: 5 bases; J trimming: 10 bases; junction bases outside the gene matches: 8. The CDR3: CASSVTGTSGTEQFF. For the CDR3, the DNA is TGTGCCAGCAGCGTGACCGGGACTAGCGGGACCGAGCAGTTCTTC. Together with reference TRBV7-2 and TRBJ2-1, the CDR3 gives the full variable domain: GAGVSQSPSNKVTEKGKDVELRCDPISGHTALYWYRQSLGQGLEFLIYFQGNSAPDKSGLPSDRFSAERTGGSVSTLTIQRTQQEDSAVYLCASSVTGTSGTEQFFGPGTRLTVL.

This chain uses TRBV4-1 with TRBJ1-1; 11 positions agree with TRBD1. The V gene's germline CDR1 is MGHRA and CDR2 YSYEKL. CDR3 length: 15 amino acids. V shed 4 bases and J 6 bases; nucleotides not matched to a gene: 7. The CDR3 reads CASSRWTGGDAEAFF. The CDR3 bases are TGCGCCAGCAGCCGCTGGACAGGGGGCGACGCTGAAGCTTTCTTT.

The gene calls are TRBV4-2 and TRBJ2-7; 8 bases match TRBD2. The CDR3 is made up of 14 amino acids. CDR1 is LGHNA and CDR2 is YNFKEQ in the germline V gene. Unmatched junction bases numbered 7, after V lost 4 bases and J lost 5 bases. Here the CDR3 DNA reads TGTGCCAGCAGCCGGGGACTAGTAAAACACGAGCAGTACTTC. This gives the protein CASSRGLVKHEQYF.

The gene calls are TRBV5-1 and TRBJ2-1; 9 bases agree with TRBD2. V lost 5 bases and J lost 5; bases outside the gene matches: 5. This CDR3 contains 14 residues. CDR1 is SGHRS and CDR2 is YFSETQ in the germline V gene. CDR3 nucleotides: TGCGCCAGCAGGCTAGCGGGGACCAACAATGAGCAGTTCTTC. Amino acids: CASRLAGTNNEQFF.

The rearrangement links TRBV5-1 to TRBJ2-2; a possible D gene is TRBD2 (7 bases). The CDR3 length is 16 residues. V shed 2 bases and J shed 2 bases, with 13 bases lying between them. Germline CDR1 SGHRS, CDR2 YFSETQ. The CDR3 region is CASSFGGRGNTGELFF. In nucleotides, the CDR3 is TGCGCCAGCAGCTTCGGGGGGCGGGGAAACACCGGGGAGCTGTTTTTT.

The rearrangement links TRBV4-2 to TRBJ2-5; TRBD1 matches at 9 bases. Germline lookup yields CDR1 LGHNA and CDR2 YNFKEQ. The length of the CDR3 is 18 residues. Trimming took 4 bases from V and 4 from J; bases not matched to a gene: 16. The CDR3 bases are TGTGCCAGCAGCCCGAAGGGGGACAGGGTTTCTCGGGGAGAGACCCAGTACTTC. Its translation: CASSPKGDRVSRGETQYF.

This clone was seen once. The chain links TRBV7-3 to TRBJ2-1; 8 positions agree with TRBD2. Looked up from germline, CDR1 is SGHTA and CDR2 is FQGTGA. J was trimmed by 6 bases and V by 2 bases; bases with no gene match: 6. The CDR3 is 15 amino acids. Here the CDR3 DNA reads TGTGCCAGCAGCTTACGGCGGGGGGAAACCAATGAGCAGTTCTTC. Translated: CASSLRRGETNEQFF.

This sequence joins TRBV6-5 and TRBJ1-1, with D perhaps TRBD1 (5 bases). The germline V gene has CDR1 MNHEY and CDR2 SVGAGI. V was pared by 7 bases and J by 3 bases, with 12 bases between. The CDR3 runs 13 residues. The CDR3 nucleotides read TGTGCCAGCACGGGGGTTTGGGACACTGAAGCTTTCTTT. Its protein is CASTGVWDTEAFF.

The chain couples TRBV5-1 to TRBJ1-2; 7 bases align to TRBD1. Germline trimming cut 0 bases from V and 4 bases from J; bases unmatched to any gene: 3. The length of the CDR3 is 14 residues. The germline V gene has CDR1 SGHRS and CDR2 YFSETQ. DNA of the CDR3: TGCGCCAGCAGCTTGGCTGGGACAGTCTATGGCTACACCTTC. This translates into CASSLAGTVYGYTF.

The rearrangement links TRBV15 to TRBJ2-1; D is unresolved. This CDR3 is 13 amino acids long. Germline V gene sequence: CDR1 LNHNV, CDR2 YYDKDF (reference sequence). Trimming took off 2 bases at V and 8 bases at J, with 10 bases between the two ends. CDR3 amino acids: CATSRQPGYEQFF. The DNA of the CDR3 is TGTGCCACCAGCAGACAACCAGGCTATGAGCAGTTCTTC.

The chain links TRBV7-3 to TRBJ2-1; a weak D match, TRBD2 (6 bases). Trimming left V 4 bases short and J 12 bases short, with 19 bases between. Germline V gene lookup returns CDR1 SGHTA and CDR2 FQGTGA. CDR3 size: 14 residues. The CDR3 here is CASSSGLRGAGQFF. CDR3 nucleotide sequence: TGTGCCAGCAGCTCGGGACTGCGAGGGGCCGGGCAGTTCTTC.

The V call is TRBV6-1, the J call TRBJ2-5; the D gene is possibly TRBD1 (5 bases). The V gene lost 6 bases and the J gene lost 3 bases, with 17 bases spanning the gap. The CDR3 is 15 amino acids. The V gene's germline CDR1 is MNHNS and CDR2 SASEGT. The CDR3 DNA follows: TGTGCCAGCAGGTTTCTGGAAGGGGTAAAAGAGACCCAGTACTTC. Translation gives CASRFLEGVKETQYF.